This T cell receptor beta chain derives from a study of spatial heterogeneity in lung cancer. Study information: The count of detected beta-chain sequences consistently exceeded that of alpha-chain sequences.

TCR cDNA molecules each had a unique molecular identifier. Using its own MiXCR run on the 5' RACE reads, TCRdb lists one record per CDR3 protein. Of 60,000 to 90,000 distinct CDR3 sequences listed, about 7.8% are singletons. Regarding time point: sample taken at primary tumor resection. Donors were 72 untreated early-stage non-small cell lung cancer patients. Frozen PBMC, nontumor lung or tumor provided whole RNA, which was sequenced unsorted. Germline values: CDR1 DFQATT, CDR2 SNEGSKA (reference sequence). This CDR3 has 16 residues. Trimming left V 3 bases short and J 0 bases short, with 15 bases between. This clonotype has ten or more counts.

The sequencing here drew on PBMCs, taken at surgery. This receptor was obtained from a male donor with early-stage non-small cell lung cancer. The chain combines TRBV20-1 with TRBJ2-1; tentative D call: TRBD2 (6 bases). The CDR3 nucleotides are TGCAGTGCTAGCCGCCCGGGAGAAAGCTCCTACAATGAGCAGTTCTTC. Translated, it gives CSASRPGESSYNEQFF.